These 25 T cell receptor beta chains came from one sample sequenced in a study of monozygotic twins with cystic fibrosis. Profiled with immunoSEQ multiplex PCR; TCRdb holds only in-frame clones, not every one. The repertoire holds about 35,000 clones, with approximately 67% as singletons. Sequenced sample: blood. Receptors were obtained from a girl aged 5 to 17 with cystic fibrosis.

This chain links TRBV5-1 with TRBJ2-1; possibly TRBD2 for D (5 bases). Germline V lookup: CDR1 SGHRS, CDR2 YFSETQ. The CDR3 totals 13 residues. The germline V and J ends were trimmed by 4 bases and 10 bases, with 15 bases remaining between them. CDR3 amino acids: CASSPSNRGEQFF. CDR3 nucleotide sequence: TGCGCCAGCAGCCCCTCTAACCGCGGGGAGCAGTTCTTC. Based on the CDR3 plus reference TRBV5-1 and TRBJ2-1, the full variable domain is KAGVTQTPRYLIKTRGQQVTLSCSPISGHRSVSWYQQTPGQGLQFLFEYFSETQRNKGNFPGRFSGRQFSNSRSEMNVSTLELGDSALYLCASSPSNRGEQFFGPGTRLTVL.

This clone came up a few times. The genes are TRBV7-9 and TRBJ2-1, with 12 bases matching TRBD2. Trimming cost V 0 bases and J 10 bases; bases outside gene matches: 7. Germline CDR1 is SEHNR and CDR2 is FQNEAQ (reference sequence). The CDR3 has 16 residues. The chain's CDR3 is CASSLALAGGPGEQFF. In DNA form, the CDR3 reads TGTGCCAGCAGCTTAGCTCTAGCGGGAGGGCCTGGGGAGCAGTTCTTC.

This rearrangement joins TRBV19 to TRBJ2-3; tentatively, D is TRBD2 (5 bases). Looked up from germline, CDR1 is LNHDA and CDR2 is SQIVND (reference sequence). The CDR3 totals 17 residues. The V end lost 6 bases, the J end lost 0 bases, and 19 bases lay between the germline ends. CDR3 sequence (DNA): TGTGCCAGTAGCCCCAAGGGAGCTGCGAGAAGCACAGATACGCAGTATTTT. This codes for CASSPKGAARSTDTQYF.

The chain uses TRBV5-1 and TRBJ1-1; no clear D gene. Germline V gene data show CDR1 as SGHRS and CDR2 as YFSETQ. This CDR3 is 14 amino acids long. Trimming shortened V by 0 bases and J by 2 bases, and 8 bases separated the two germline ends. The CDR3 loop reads CASSLASVNTEAFF. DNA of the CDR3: TGCGCCAGCAGCTTGGCCTCTGTTAACACTGAAGCTTTCTTT.

CDR3 protein: CSVEDRGSETQYF. In nucleotides, the CDR3 is TGCAGCGTTGAAGACAGGGGCTCGGAGACCCAGTACTTC. This chain links TRBV29-1 with TRBJ2-5; the D gene is possibly TRBD1 (6 bases). V dropped 0 bases and J dropped 5 bases, with 10 bases sitting between them. CDR1 and CDR2 from the germline V gene are SQVTM and ANQGSEA. This CDR3 region has 13 residues.

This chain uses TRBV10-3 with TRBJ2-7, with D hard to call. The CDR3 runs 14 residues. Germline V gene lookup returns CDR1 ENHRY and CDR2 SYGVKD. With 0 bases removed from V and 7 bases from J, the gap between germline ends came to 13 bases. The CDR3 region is CAISESSKPQEQYF. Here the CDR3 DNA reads TGTGCCATCAGTGAGTCGTCAAAACCCCAAGAGCAGTACTTC.

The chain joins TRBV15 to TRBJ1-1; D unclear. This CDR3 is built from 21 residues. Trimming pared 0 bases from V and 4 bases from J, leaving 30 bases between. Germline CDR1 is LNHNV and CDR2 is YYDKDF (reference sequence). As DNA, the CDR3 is TGTGCCACCAGCAGAGATACCAGACCTCTAGCCTCTAGAACAAGGATCACTGAAGCTTTCTTT. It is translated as CATSRDTRPLASRTRITEAFF.

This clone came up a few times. The CDR3 protein is CASSRVGMNTEAFF. CDR3 in DNA: TGTGCCAGCAGCCGGGTCGGAATGAACACTGAAGCTTTCTTT. J is TRBJ1-1 and V is TRBV6-5; unclear D gene. The germline V and J ends were trimmed by 6 bases and 0 bases, with 11 bases remaining between them. The germline gives CDR1 MNHEY, CDR2 SVGAGI. The CDR3 is 14 residues long.

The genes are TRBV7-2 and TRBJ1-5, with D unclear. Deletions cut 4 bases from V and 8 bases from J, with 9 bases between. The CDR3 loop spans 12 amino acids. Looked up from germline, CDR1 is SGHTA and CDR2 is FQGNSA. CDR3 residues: CASSSASEPQHF. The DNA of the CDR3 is TGTGCCAGCAGCTCGGCATCGGAGCCCCAGCATTTT.

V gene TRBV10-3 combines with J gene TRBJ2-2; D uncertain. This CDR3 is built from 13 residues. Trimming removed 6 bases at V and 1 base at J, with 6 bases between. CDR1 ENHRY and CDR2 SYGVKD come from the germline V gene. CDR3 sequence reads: CAIRSENTGELFF. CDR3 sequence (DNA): TGTGCCATCAGGTCGGAGAACACCGGGGAGCTGTTTTTT.

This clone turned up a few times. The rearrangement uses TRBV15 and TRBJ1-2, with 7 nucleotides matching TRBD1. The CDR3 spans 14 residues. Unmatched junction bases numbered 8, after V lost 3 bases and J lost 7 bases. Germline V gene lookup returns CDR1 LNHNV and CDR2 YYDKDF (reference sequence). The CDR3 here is CATSSTTGVIGYTF. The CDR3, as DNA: TGTGCCACCAGCAGTACTACAGGGGTGATTGGCTACACCTTC.

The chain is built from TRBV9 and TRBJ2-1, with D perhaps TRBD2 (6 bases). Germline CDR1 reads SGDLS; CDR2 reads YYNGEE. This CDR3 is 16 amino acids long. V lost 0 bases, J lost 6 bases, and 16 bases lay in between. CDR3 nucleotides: TGTGCCAGCAGCGTAGCTTTCAGCTTGGGAGGCAATGAGCAGTTCTTC. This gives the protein CASSVAFSLGGNEQFF.

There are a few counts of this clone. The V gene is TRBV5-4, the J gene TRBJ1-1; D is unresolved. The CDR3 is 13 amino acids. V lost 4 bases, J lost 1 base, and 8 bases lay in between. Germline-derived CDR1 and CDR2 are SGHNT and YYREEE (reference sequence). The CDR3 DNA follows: TGTGCCAGCAGCCCCGGCCCGAACACTGAAGCTTTCTTT. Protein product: CASSPGPNTEAFF.

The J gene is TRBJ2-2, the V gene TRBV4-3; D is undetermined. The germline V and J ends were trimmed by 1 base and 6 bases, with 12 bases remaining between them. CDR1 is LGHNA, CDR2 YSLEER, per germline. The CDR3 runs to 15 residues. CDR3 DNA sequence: TGCGCCAGCAGCCAAGTATTTAGTGGGGCCGGGGAGCTGTTTTTT. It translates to CASSQVFSGAGELFF.

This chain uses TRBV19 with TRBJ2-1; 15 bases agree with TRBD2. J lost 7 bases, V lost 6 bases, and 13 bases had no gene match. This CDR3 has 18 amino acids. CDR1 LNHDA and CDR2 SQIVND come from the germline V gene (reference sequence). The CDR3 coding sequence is TGTGCCAGTAGCTCCGGGACTAGCGGGAGGCTTCTTACAAATGAGCAGTTCTTC. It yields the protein CASSSGTSGRLLTNEQFF.

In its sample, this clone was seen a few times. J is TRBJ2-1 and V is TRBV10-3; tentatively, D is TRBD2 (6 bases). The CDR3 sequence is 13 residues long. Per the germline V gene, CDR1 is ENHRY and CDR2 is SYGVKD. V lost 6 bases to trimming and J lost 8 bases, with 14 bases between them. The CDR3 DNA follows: TGTGCCATCAGCGACGGGAGTCTGGATGAGCAGTTCTTC. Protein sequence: CAISDGSLDEQFF.

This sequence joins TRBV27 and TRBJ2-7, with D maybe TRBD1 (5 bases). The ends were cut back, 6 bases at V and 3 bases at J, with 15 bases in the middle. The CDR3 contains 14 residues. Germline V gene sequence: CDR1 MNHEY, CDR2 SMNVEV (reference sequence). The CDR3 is CASSPFGAYYEQYV. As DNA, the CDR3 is TGTGCCAGCAGCCCGTTTGGGGCGTACTACGAGCAGTACGTC.

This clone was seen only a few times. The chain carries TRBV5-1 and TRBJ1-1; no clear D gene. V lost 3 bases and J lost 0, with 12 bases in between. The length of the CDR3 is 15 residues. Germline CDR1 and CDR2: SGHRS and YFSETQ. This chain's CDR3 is CASSSRSYMNTEAFF. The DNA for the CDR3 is TGCGCCAGCAGCTCCCGGTCGTATATGAACACTGAAGCTTTCTTT.

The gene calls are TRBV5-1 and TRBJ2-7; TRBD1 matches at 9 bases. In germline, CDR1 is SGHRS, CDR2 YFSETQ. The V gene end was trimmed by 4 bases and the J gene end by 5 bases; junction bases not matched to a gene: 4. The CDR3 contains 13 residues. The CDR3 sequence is CASSAGQGHEQYV. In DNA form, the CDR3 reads TGCGCCAGCAGCGCGGGACAGGGCCACGAGCAGTACGTC.

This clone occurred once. The CDR3 loop is CASSLGQAGATNEKLFF. The CDR3 DNA reads TGCGCCAGCAGCTTGGGGCAGGCGGGAGCAACTAATGAAAAACTGTTTTTT. J is TRBJ1-4 and V is TRBV5-1, with D unresolved. V was clipped by 0 bases and J by 0 bases, with 12 bases between them. Germline-derived CDR1 and CDR2 are SGHRS and YFSETQ. The CDR3 length is 17 residues.

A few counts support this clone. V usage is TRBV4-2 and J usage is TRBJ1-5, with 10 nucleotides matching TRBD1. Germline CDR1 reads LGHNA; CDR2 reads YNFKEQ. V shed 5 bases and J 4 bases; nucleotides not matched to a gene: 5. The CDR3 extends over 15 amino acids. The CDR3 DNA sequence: TGTGCCAGCAGCGGTGGGACAGGGGCAAATCAGCCCCAGCATTTT. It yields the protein CASSGGTGANQPQHF.

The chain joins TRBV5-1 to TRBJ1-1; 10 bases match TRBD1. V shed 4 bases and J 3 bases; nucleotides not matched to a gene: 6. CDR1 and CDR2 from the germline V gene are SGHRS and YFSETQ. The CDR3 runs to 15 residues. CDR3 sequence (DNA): TGCGCCAGCAGCCTATACGGGACAGGGGACACTGAAGCTTTCTTT. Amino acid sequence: CASSLYGTGDTEAFF.

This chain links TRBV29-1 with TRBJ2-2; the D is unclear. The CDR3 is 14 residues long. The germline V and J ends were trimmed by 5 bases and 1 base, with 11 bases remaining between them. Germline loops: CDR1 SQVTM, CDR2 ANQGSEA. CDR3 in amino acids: CSVLKGQNTGELFF. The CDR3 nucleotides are TGCAGCGTTCTTAAGGGCCAGAACACCGGGGAGCTGTTTTTT.

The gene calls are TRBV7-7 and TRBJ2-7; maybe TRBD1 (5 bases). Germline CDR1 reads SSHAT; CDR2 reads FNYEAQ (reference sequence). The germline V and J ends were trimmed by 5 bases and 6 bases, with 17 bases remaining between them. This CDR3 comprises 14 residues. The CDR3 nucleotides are TGTGCCAGCAGCCGATGGGGCATCGATGGCGAGCAGTACGTC. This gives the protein CASSRWGIDGEQYV.

The CDR3 nucleotides read TGTGCCAGCAGTGAACGGCAGACAGGGGTGCACGAGCAGTACTTC. Its protein product is CASSERQTGVHEQYF. The chain employs TRBV6-1 and TRBJ2-7; 8 nucleotides line up with TRBD1. Germline V CDR1 and CDR2: MNHNS, SASEGT. The CDR3 is 15 residues long. The V and J ends lost 2 bases and 5 bases, in that order; junction bases with no gene match: 8.